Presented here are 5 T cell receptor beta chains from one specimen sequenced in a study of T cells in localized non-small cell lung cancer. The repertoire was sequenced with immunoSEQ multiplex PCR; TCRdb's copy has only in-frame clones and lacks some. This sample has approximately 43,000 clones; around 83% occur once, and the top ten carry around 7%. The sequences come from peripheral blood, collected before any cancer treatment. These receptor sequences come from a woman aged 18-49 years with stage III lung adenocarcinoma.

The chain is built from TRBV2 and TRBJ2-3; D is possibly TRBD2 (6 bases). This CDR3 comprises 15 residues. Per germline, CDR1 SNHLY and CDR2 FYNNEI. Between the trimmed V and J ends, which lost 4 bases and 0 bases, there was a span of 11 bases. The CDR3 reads CASSVGGTSTDTQYF. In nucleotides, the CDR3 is TGTGCCAGCAGTGTCGGCGGGACTAGCACAGATACGCAGTATTTT.

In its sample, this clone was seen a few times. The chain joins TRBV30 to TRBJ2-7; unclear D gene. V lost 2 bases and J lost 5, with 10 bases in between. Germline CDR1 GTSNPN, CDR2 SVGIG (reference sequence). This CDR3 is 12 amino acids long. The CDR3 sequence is CAWSPGYHEQYF. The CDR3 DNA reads TGTGCCTGGAGTCCTGGGTACCACGAGCAGTACTTC. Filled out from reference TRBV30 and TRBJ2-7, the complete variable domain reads SQTIHQWPATLVQPVGSPLSLECTVEGTSNPNLYWYRQAAGRGLQLLFYSVGIGQISSEVPQNLSASRPQDRQFILSSKKLLLSDSGFYLCAWSPGYHEQYFGPGTRLTVT.

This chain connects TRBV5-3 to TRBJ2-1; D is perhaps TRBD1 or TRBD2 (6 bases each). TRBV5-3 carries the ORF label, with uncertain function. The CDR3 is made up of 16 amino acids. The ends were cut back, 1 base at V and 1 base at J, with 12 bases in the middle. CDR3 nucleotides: TGTGCCAGAAGCTTGCTCGGGGGCAGATCCTACAATGAGCAGTTCTTC. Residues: CARSLLGGRSYNEQFF.

The CDR3 DNA follows: TGCGCCAGCAGCCAAGATCTGAGGAACACTGAAGCTTTCTTT. It codes for CASSQDLRNTEAFF. J is TRBJ1-1 and V is TRBV4-1; D is ambiguous. V dropped 0 bases and J dropped 1 base, with 6 bases sitting between them. The length of the CDR3 is 14 residues. CDR1 is MGHRA and CDR2 is YSYEKL in the germline V gene.

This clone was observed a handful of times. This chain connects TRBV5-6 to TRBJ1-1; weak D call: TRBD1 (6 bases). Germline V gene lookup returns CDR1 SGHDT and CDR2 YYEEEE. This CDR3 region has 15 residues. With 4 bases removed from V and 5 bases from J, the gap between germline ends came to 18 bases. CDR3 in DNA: TGTGCCAGCAGCCCCATCGGCAGGGGTGGGACTGAAGCTTTCTTT. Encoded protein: CASSPIGRGGTEAFF.